Sequencing of this T cell receptor beta chain was carried out in a study of blood T cell repertoires in COVID-19. Study summary: COVID-19 samples collected from the United States, Italy and Spain covered acute and convalescent phases.

Original processing notes: Reference gene primer amplification yielded estimated nucleated cell counts. Some clones are missing from TCRdb's copy, which holds only in-frame ones; the method was immunoSEQ multiplex PCR. V and J calls and clone size come straight from that table; D and trimming were deduced from the DNA. The sample has fewer than 500,000 clones, around 90% seen once. The CDR3 totals 16 residues. The V and J ends lost 0 bases and 6 bases, in that order; junction bases with no gene match: 5. The germline CDR1 and CDR2 sequences are WSHSY and SAAADI. The chain links TRBV10-2 to TRBJ2-3; 11 bases agree with TRBD2. This TCR came from a young woman who had recovered from COVID-19. The sequenced sample was PBMCs or T cells enriched from blood (not recorded which). The CDR3 reads CASSESTSGGSDTQYF. Written as DNA, the CDR3 is TGCGCCAGCAGTGAGTCTACTAGCGGGGGTAGTGATACGCAGTATTTT.